This TCR beta chain was sequenced for a study of blood T cell repertoires in COVID-19. For the study at large: Spain, Italy and the United States supplied samples that represented acute and convalescent COVID-19.

Authors' methods: Reference gene primers were amplified, and this amplification served to estimate nucleated cell counts. The repertoire was sequenced with immunoSEQ multiplex PCR; TCRdb's copy has only in-frame clones and lacks some. The DNA gave D and trimming, while V, J and clone size come from that table. The sample contains roughly 290,000 clones, 80% to 90% of which appear only once. The recovered donors of Cohort 3 showed two negative PCRs, clearance, or symptom resolution. What was sequenced was PBMCs or T cells enriched from blood (not recorded which). The TCR was taken from a woman in her twenties or thirties who had recovered from COVID-19.

CDR3 DNA sequence: TGTGCCAGTAGAGAATACGGGGTAGGGATGAACACTGAAGCTTTCTTT. As protein: CASREYGVGMNTEAFF. The chain joins TRBV19 to TRBJ1-1; D unclear. CDR1 and CDR2 (germline): LNHDA, SQIVND (reference sequence). The length of the CDR3 is 16 residues. V shed 6 bases and J shed 0 bases, with 17 bases lying between them. The whole variable domain, remainder taken from reference TRBV19 and TRBJ1-1, is DGGITQSPKYLFRKEGQNVTLSCEQNLNHDAMYWYRQDPGQGLRLIYYSQIVNDFQKGDIAEGYSVSREKKESFPLTVTSAQKNPTAFYLCASREYGVGMNTEAFFGQGTRLTVV.